Each of the 28 T cell receptor beta chains below was sequenced from the same sample in a study of Graves' ophthalmopathy and Graves' hyperthyroidism (dated by TCRdb to between 2018 and 2020). The instrument was an Illumina HiSeq 2000. For repertoire sequencing, TCR beta CDR3 regions were amplified from RNA transcripts. The first round of RT-PCR was done with HTBI primers and the Qiagen OneStep RT-PCR kit, and was followed by a second round of multiplex PCR, then size selection and purification. The raw public data were reprocessed by TCRdb itself: fastp quality trimming at Q25, MiXCR clonotype calling, in-frame beta chains only. CDR3 protein duplicates are merged, each entry listing the most common genes and DNA. The sample table records roughly 500,000 distinct CDR3 sequences; about 15% of these occur just once. The ten largest clones represent approximately 9.8% of the sample. Sequencing input: blood. The receptor source for this set is a woman aged 25 to 39 with Graves' ophthalmopathy. Donor details come from another sample of the same person, matched by shared clones.

This clonotype was seen at least ten times. The V call is TRBV13, the J call TRBJ2-7; TRBD1 aligns across 9 bases. CDR1 is PRHDT, CDR2 FYEKMQ, per germline (reference sequence). The V segment lost 5 bases and the J segment 5 bases; nucleotides outside the gene matches: 13. CDR3 length: 16 residues. The CDR3 reads CASSPYSGTGINEQYF. Written as DNA, the CDR3 is TGTGCCAGCAGCCCGTACTCCGGGACAGGGATAAACGAGCAGTACTTC.

This clonotype was counted at least ten times. The J gene is TRBJ2-7, the V gene TRBV20-1; D is perhaps TRBD2 (5 bases). The CDR3 length is 14 residues. In germline, CDR1 is DFQATT, CDR2 SNEGSKA (reference sequence). V lost 3 bases, J lost 0 bases, and 12 bases lay in between. The CDR3 nucleotides are TGCAGTGCTAGCCCTTGGACTTCCTCCTACGAGCAGTACTTC. Translation gives CSASPWTSSYEQYF.

This clonotype has ten or more counts. The chain has TRBV10-3 and TRBJ2-7; D possibly corresponds to TRBD1 (6 bases). With 0 bases removed from V and 6 bases from J, the gap between germline ends came to 9 bases. The CDR3 loop spans 13 amino acids. CDR1 and CDR2 (germline): ENHRY, SYGVKD. The DNA of the CDR3 is TGTGCCATCAGTGAGTCTACAGGGACCGAGCAGTACTTC. It yields the protein CAISESTGTEQYF.

This clonotype has a count of ten or more. The chain carries TRBV19 and TRBJ1-5; D is unresolved. Germline V gene lookup returns CDR1 LNHDA and CDR2 SQIVND (reference sequence). The CDR3 length is 15 residues. Trimming cost V 7 bases and J 0 bases, with 13 bases left between them. CDR3 loop: CASNRADFSNQPQHF. The CDR3 DNA reads as TGTGCCAGTAATAGGGCCGATTTTAGCAATCAGCCCCAGCATTTT.

This clonotype was recorded at least ten times. The chain combines TRBV2 with TRBJ2-5; TRBD2 aligns across 15 bases. The V segment lost 7 bases and the J segment 4 bases; nucleotides outside the gene matches: 7. Germline loops: CDR1 SNHLY, CDR2 FYNNEI. The CDR3 consists of 16 residues. This CDR3 is CASILGGLAGGETQYF. The CDR3 coding sequence is TGTGCCAGCATTCTAGGGGGACTAGCGGGAGGAGAGACCCAGTACTTC.

This clonotype was detected many times. V gene TRBV30 combines with J gene TRBJ1-2; the D gene is possibly TRBD1 (5 bases). Germline V lookup: CDR1 GTSNPN, CDR2 SVGIG (reference sequence). The CDR3 covers 14 residues. Trimming stripped 1 base from V and 4 bases from J, with 13 bases between. This CDR3 reads CAWSARQLPYGYTF. The CDR3 region has the DNA TGTGCCTGGAGTGCCCGACAGCTCCCCTATGGCTACACCTTC.

This clonotype showed up just a few times. This may be a read error, as it is one base from a much larger clone. The chain uses TRBV12-3 or TRBV12-4 and TRBJ1-2; 7 nucleotides agree with TRBD1. The CDR3 is 14 residues long. The junction had 9 bases not matched to a gene; V was cut back by 4 bases and J by 7 bases. The CDR3 region is CASSSTGQGGGYTF. DNA of the CDR3: TGTGCCAGCAGTTCCACGGGGCAGGGGGGTGGCTACACCTTC.

This clonotype was seen a handful of times. This chain joins TRBV6-1 and TRBJ1-5; 9 bases map to TRBD1. There are 15 residues in the CDR3. Per germline, CDR1 MNHNS and CDR2 SASEGT. J lost 1 base, V lost 6 bases, and 4 bases had no gene match. The CDR3 region has the DNA TGTGCCAGCAGAGGGGACAGGGAAAGCAATCAGCCCCAGCATTTT. Its translation is CASRGDRESNQPQHF.

At least ten counts were recorded for this clonotype. The rearrangement uses TRBV6-1 and TRBJ2-7; D unclear. Trimming left V 6 bases short and J 2 bases short, with 14 bases between. Germline values: CDR1 MNHNS, CDR2 SASEGT. The CDR3 sequence is 14 residues long. The CDR3 coding sequence is TGTGCCAGCAGCCTAGATGGGTCGCCCTACGAGCAGTACTTC. Its translation is CASSLDGSPYEQYF.

This clonotype has at least ten counts. The V call is TRBV10-2, the J call TRBJ1-5; TRBD1 matches at 8 bases. The CDR3 has 16 amino acids. Germline CDR1 and CDR2: WSHSY and SAAADI. With V trimmed by 6 bases and J by 4 bases, 11 bases remained unmatched. The CDR3 nucleotides read TGCGCCAGCAGCCTCAAGCACACAGGGGGGAATCAGCCCCAGCATTTT. Translation: CASSLKHTGGNQPQHF.

The V call is TRBV28, the J call TRBJ2-5; D gene ambiguous. Trimming left V 3 bases short and J 3 bases short, with 14 bases between. CDR1 MDHEN and CDR2 SYDVKM come from the germline V gene. The CDR3 length is 15 residues. Here the CDR3 DNA reads TGTGCCAGCAGTTTGGTTTTGGTAGCCGAAGAGACCCAGTACTTC. This gives the protein CASSLVLVAEETQYF. Full variable domain (outside the CDR3, taken from reference TRBV28 and TRBJ2-5): DVKVTQSSRYLVKRTGEKVFLECVQDMDHENMFWYRQDPGLGLRLIYFSYDVKMKEKGDIPEGYSVSREKKERFSLILESASTNQTSMYLCASSLVLVAEETQYFGPGTRLLVL.

This clonotype was detected many times. The chain carries TRBV7-3 and TRBJ1-1; 9 bases align to TRBD1. The CDR3 runs to 15 residues. Germline V gene data show CDR1 as SGHTA and CDR2 as FQGTGA. The ends lost 5 bases at V and 4 bases at J; junction bases unmatched: 8. Here the CDR3 reads CASSPQGAGGTEAFF. The CDR3 DNA sequence: TGTGCCAGCAGCCCACAGGGGGCGGGGGGCACTGAAGCTTTCTTT.

This clonotype has at least ten counts. The rearrangement joins TRBV11-2 to TRBJ2-4; the D gene could be TRBD1 or TRBD2 (5 bases each). Germline values: CDR1 SGHAT, CDR2 FQNNGV. V dropped 3 bases and J dropped 5 bases, with 26 bases sitting between them. The length of the CDR3 is 19 residues. The CDR3 DNA sequence: TGTGCCAGCAGCTTGACCTTGGGGGAACCAAGGGCAGACGAAAACATTCAGTACTTC. Protein: CASSLTLGEPRADENIQYF.

In this sample, this clonotype turned up many times. The chain employs TRBV10-3 and TRBJ1-5, with a possible D match to TRBD1 (6 bases). CDR3 size: 13 residues. Germline CDR1 and CDR2: ENHRY and SYGVKD. V lost 8 bases and J lost 5, with 13 bases in between. This CDR3 is CAIGGQKDQPQHF. The CDR3 DNA sequence: TGTGCCATCGGGGGACAAAAAGATCAGCCCCAGCATTTT.

This clonotype was recorded many times. J is TRBJ1-1 and V is TRBV7-9, with D possibly being TRBD1 (6 bases). Germline V gene lookup returns CDR1 SEHNR and CDR2 FQNEAQ (reference sequence). CDR3 length: 14 residues. Trimming stripped 4 bases from V and 0 bases from J, with 9 bases between. The CDR3 DNA reads as TGTGCCAGCAGCTCCCAGGGGTTGAACACTGAAGCTTTCTTT. Its translation: CASSSQGLNTEAFF.

At least ten counts were recorded for this clonotype. A clone one base away is much larger, so this may be a read error. The CDR3 ends on some other residue instead of the conserved phenylalanine or tryptophan, so this is likely a read error. This chain connects TRBV12-3 or TRBV12-4 to TRBJ2-5; the D is unclear. Trimming cost V 6 bases and J 5 bases, with 22 bases left between them. The CDR3 sequence is 16 residues long. CDR3 in amino acids: CASSLGRFQVEETQYL. CDR3 sequence (DNA): TGTGCCAGCAGCCTTGGTCGGTTTCAGGTAGAGGAGACCCAGTACCTC.

This clonotype was found many times. This rearrangement joins TRBV6-1 to TRBJ1-1, with 8 bases lining up with TRBD1. CDR3 length equals 13 residues. The germline gives CDR1 MNHNS, CDR2 SASEGT. The junction had 13 bases not matched to a gene; V was cut back by 8 bases and J by 11 bases. CDR3 sequence (DNA): TGTGCCAGCCAGGGGGCCTCGGTTTTGAAGGCTTTCTTT. Protein product: CASQGASVLKAFF.

As regards this clonotype: Given a much more abundant clone one base away, this may be a read error. This CDR3 is CSARVSGLASNTGELFF. The CDR3 nucleotides are TGCAGTGCTAGAGTCTCCGGACTAGCGTCTAACACCGGGGAGCTGTTTTTT. The gene calls are TRBV20-1 and TRBJ2-2; 9 bases match TRBD2. V dropped 1 base and J dropped 2; count of bases not matched to a gene: 8. This CDR3 spans 17 amino acids. Germline V gene data show CDR1 as DFQATT and CDR2 as SNEGSKA (reference sequence).

The J gene is TRBJ2-3, the V gene TRBV27; 7 bases map to TRBD2. Germline V gene data show CDR1 as MNHEY and CDR2 as SMNVEV (reference sequence). The CDR3 consists of 15 residues. Germline trimming cut 5 bases from V and 0 bases from J; bases unmatched to any gene: 5. CDR3 sequence: CASSPSSGSTDTQYF. As DNA, the CDR3 is TGTGCCAGCAGTCCATCTAGCGGAAGCACAGATACGCAGTATTTT.

There are many counts of this clonotype. The chain joins TRBV25-1 to TRBJ1-1; D gene uncertain. Trimming pared 2 bases from V and 3 bases from J, leaving 10 bases between. CDR3 size: 14 residues. Germline V gives CDR1 MGHDK, CDR2 SYGVNS. This CDR3 reads CASSETTPYTEAFF. The CDR3, as DNA: TGTGCCAGCAGTGAAACGACACCCTACACTGAAGCTTTCTTT.

This clonotype was detected ten times or more. Given a much more abundant clone one base away, this may be a read error. V gene TRBV12-3 or TRBV12-4 combines with J gene TRBJ1-5; no clear D. This CDR3 spans 12 amino acids. V gave up 5 bases and J gave up 1 base, with 3 bases separating them. The CDR3 sequence is CASSNSNQPQHF. The CDR3 coding sequence is TGTGCCAGCAGTAACAGCAATCAGCCCCAGCATTTT.

This chain uses TRBV19 with TRBJ2-7, with TRBD2 as a possible D gene (6 bases). The germline V gene has CDR1 LNHDA and CDR2 SQIVND (reference sequence). The V and J ends lost 1 base and 2 bases respectively, with 9 bases between them. The CDR3 consists of 14 residues. CDR3 in amino acids: CASSIAGETYEQYF. In nucleotides, the CDR3 is TGTGCCAGTAGTATAGCGGGAGAGACCTACGAGCAGTACTTC. Drawing the rest from reference TRBV19 and TRBJ2-7, the complete variable domain is DGGITQSPKYLFRKEGQNVTLSCEQNLNHDAMYWYRQDPGQGLRLIYYSQIVNDFQKGDIAEGYSVSREKKESFPLTVTSAQKNPTAFYLCASSIAGETYEQYFGPGTRLTVT.

In its sample, this clonotype was seen many times. This chain uses TRBV11-2 with TRBJ2-2, with 7 bases fitting TRBD2. V trimming: 5 bases; J trimming: 2 bases; junction bases outside the gene matches: 8. Germline lookup yields CDR1 SGHAT and CDR2 FQNNGV. CDR3 size: 16 residues. In nucleotides, the CDR3 is TGTGCCAGCAGCCTTAACCCGGGACTAAACACCGGGGAGCTGTTTTTT. This encodes CASSLNPGLNTGELFF.

The rearrangement uses TRBV20-1 and TRBJ2-7; 9 bases fit TRBD1. The CDR3 spans 16 residues. The germline V gene has CDR1 DFQATT and CDR2 SNEGSKA (reference sequence). The trim removed 8 bases at V and 5 bases at J, leaving 19 bases unmatched. Here the CDR3 DNA reads TGCAGTACGTTAGCTCCGGGACAGGGAACTTACAACGAGCAGTACTTC. Residues: CSTLAPGQGTYNEQYF.

There are a few counts of this clonotype. The genes are TRBV6-5 and TRBJ1-1; the D gene is possibly TRBD1 (5 bases). Germline loops: CDR1 MNHEY, CDR2 SVGAGI. The ends were cut back, 2 bases at V and 0 bases at J, with 10 bases in the middle. The CDR3 runs 15 residues. In DNA form, the CDR3 reads TGTGCCAGCAGTTACAGTCCGGACATGAACACTGAAGCTTTCTTT. Its protein is CASSYSPDMNTEAFF.

This clonotype has ten or more counts. This chain connects TRBV20-1 to TRBJ2-7; 10 bases match TRBD2. Germline assignment: CDR1 DFQATT and CDR2 SNEGSKA (reference sequence). V lost 3 bases, J lost 5 bases, and 7 bases stayed unmatched. CDR3 length: 14 amino acids. The CDR3 spells CSASVPSGSNEQYF. The CDR3 DNA reads as TGCAGTGCTAGCGTCCCTAGCGGGAGTAACGAGCAGTACTTC.

This clonotype has more than one count but fewer than ten. The chain combines TRBV18 with TRBJ2-5, with D perhaps matching TRBD2 (6 bases). With 6 bases removed from V and 5 bases from J, the gap between germline ends came to 10 bases. The germline gives CDR1 KGHSH, CDR2 LQKENI. The CDR3 runs 12 residues. The CDR3 DNA reads as TGTGCCAGCTCCCCCCGGGAGGAGACCCAGTACTTC. Translation gives CASSPREETQYF.

This clonotype showed up just a few times. The genes are TRBV11-3 and TRBJ2-6; the D is unclear. The V gene's germline CDR1 is SGHNT and CDR2 YENEEA. The CDR3 has 13 residues. V lost 4 bases, J lost 3 bases, and 4 bases lay in between. The CDR3 loop reads CASSSGGANVLTF. The CDR3 nucleotides read TGTGCCAGCAGCTCTGGTGGGGCCAACGTCCTGACTTTC.